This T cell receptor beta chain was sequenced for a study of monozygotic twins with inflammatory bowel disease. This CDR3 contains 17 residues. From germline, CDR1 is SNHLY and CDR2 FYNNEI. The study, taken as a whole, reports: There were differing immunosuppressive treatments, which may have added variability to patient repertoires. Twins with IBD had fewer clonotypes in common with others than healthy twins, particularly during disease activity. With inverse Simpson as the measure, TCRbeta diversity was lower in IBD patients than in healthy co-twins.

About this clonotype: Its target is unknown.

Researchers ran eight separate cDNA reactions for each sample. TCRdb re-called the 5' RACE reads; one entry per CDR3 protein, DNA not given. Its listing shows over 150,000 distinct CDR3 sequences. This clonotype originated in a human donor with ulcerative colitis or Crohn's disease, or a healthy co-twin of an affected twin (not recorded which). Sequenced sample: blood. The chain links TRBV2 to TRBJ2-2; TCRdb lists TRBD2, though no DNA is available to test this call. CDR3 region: CASTPWTSGTGGGELFF.